Here is one TCR beta chain with its context. Its antigen is currently unknown. Sequencing targeted expressed TCRB transcripts, as all isolated RNA had been reverse transcribed. Assay: immunoSEQ multiplex PCR; the TCRdb copy retains only in-frame clones and omits some. The sample carries 600,000 to 700,000 clones, roughly 13% recorded once. Every sorted population was more than 95% pure. The data stem from a study of beta chain features in type 1 diabetes. Study-wide results and limits: Shorter templates might be favored by PCR, and equally so in patients and in controls. Moderately but significantly shorter TCRB CDR3s were found in Type 1 diabetes patients in all four CD4+ subsets.

The material sequenced was naive CD4+ T cells from blood. This TCR was sampled from a young man with type 1 diabetes.

DNA for the CDR3: TGTGCCAGTAAAAAACAGCCTCATCAGCCCCAGCATTTT. It translates to CASKKQPHQPQHF. The chain employs TRBV19 and TRBJ1-5; D remains unclear. Trimming removed 7 bases from V and 5 bases from J, with 12 bases in between. Germline V gives CDR1 LNHDA, CDR2 SQIVND (reference sequence). The CDR3 length is 13 residues.